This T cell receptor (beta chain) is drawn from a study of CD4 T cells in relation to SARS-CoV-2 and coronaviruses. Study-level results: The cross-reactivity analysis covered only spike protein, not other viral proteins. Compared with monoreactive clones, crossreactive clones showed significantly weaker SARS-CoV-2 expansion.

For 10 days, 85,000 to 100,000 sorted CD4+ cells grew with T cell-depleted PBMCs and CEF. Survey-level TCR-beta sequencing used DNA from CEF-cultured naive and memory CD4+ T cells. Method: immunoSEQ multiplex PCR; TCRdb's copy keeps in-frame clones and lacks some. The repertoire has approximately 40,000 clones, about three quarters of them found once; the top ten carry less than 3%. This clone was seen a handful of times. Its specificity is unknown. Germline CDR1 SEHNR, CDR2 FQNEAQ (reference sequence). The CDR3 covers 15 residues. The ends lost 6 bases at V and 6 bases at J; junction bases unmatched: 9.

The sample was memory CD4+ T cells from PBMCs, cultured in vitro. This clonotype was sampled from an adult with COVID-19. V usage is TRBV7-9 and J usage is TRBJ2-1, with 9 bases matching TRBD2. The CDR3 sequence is CASSPHTTSGNEQFF. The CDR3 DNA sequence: TGTGCCAGCAGTCCACACACGACTAGCGGCAATGAGCAGTTCTTC. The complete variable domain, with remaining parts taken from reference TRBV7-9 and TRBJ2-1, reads DTGVSQNPRHKITKRGQNVTFRCDPISEHNRLYWYRQTLGQGPEFLTYFQNEAQLEKSRLLSDRFSAERPKGSFSTLEIQRTEQGDSAMYLCASSPHTTSGNEQFFGPGTRLTVL.